The 21 T cell receptor beta chains given below trace back to one sample, sequenced in a study of T-cell memory formation after mild COVID-19. TCRdb re-analysed the 5' RACE reads in MiXCR, keeping a single row per CDR3 protein. This sample has about 610,000 distinct CDR3 sequences, with 15% to 20% found just once. The sample consisted of PBMCs or a T cell subset sorted from them (not recorded which). These receptors originate from an adult woman who had mild COVID-19 (a few samples of this study predate the infection). Cell type and time point are not known.

This chain uses TRBV20-1 with TRBJ2-1, with 9 bases lining up with TRBD2. CDR3 length: 16 residues. With V trimmed by 1 base and J by 5 bases, 9 bases remained unmatched. Germline CDR1 reads DFQATT; CDR2 reads SNEGSKA (reference sequence). CDR3 in amino acids: CSARGFWREGNNEQFF. CDR3 nucleotides: TGCAGTGCTAGAGGATTTTGGCGGGAGGGTAACAATGAGCAGTTCTTC.

The rearrangement uses TRBV6-2 or TRBV6-3 and TRBJ2-1, with 9 bases identical to TRBD1. J was trimmed by 0 bases and V by 5 bases; bases with no gene match: 2. This CDR3 spans 15 amino acids. Germline V gene sequence: CDR1 MNHEY, CDR2 SVGEGT. The CDR3 bases are TGTGCCAGCAGTCGGACAGGGGACTCCTACAATGAGCAGTTCTTC. Protein product: CASSRTGDSYNEQFF.

The table lists this clonotype with a few counts. The rearrangement uses TRBV6-5 and TRBJ1-6; 8 bases are a match to TRBD1. The CDR3 length is 14 residues. V trimming: 6 bases; J trimming: 10 bases; junction bases outside the gene matches: 8. Germline-derived CDR1 and CDR2 are MNHEY and SVGAGI. CDR3 DNA sequence: TGTGCCAGCAGAGGACAGGGCGAGGGCTCACCCCTCCACTTT. It yields the protein CASRGQGEGSPLHF.

The chain recombines TRBV5-1 with TRBJ2-1; 7 bases align to TRBD1. Germline V CDR1 and CDR2: SGHRS, YFSETQ. This CDR3 is 16 amino acids long. After removal of 0 bases from V and 4 bases from J, the junction contained 7 bases not matched to a gene. The CDR3 loop is CASSLGGDSIYNEQFF. Written as DNA, the CDR3 is TGCGCCAGCAGCTTGGGAGGGGACAGCATTTACAATGAGCAGTTCTTC.

The chain recombines TRBV12-3 or TRBV12-4 with TRBJ1-2, with 12 positions matching TRBD1. The CDR3 has 17 amino acids. The V segment lost 6 bases and the J segment 3 bases; nucleotides outside the gene matches: 11. The CDR3 region has the DNA TGTGCCAGCAGGAGAGTCGGGACAGGGGGCTCGGACTATGGCTACACCTTC. Encoded protein: CASRRVGTGGSDYGYTF.

The J gene is TRBJ2-1, the V gene TRBV7-6, with TRBD2 identical over 11 bases. Germline V lookup: CDR1 SGHVS, CDR2 FNYEAQ. The CDR3 has 19 residues. V was pared by 4 bases and J by 2 bases, with 13 bases of the junction left unmatched. The CDR3 region has the DNA TGTGCCAGCAGCTCCCGTTTTAGCGGGGGGGCCCAGACCTACAATGAGCAGTTCTTC. It translates to CASSSRFSGGAQTYNEQFF.

The V gene is TRBV20-1, the J gene TRBJ2-5; 10 positions agree with TRBD2. Trimming cost V 6 bases and J 4 bases; bases outside gene matches: 11. The V gene's germline CDR1 is DFQATT and CDR2 SNEGSKA (reference sequence). This CDR3 region has 15 residues. CDR3 region: CSAPPLAGVLETQYF. The CDR3 bases are TGCAGTGCCCCTCCTCTAGCGGGAGTTTTAGAGACCCAGTACTTC.

This clonotype was seen a handful of times. The genes are TRBV11-2 and TRBJ2-1, with D unclear. This CDR3 has 14 residues. Per the germline V gene, CDR1 is SGHAT and CDR2 is FQNNGV. Trimming removed 4 bases at V and 3 bases at J, with 10 bases between. The CDR3 sequence is CASSSVANYNEQFF. CDR3 DNA: TGTGCCAGCAGCTCTGTAGCAAACTACAATGAGCAGTTCTTC.

J is TRBJ1-2 and V is TRBV27; D is perhaps TRBD1 (5 bases). The CDR3 is 14 residues long. Between the trimmed V and J ends, which lost 6 bases and 8 bases, there was a span of 19 bases. Germline lookup yields CDR1 MNHEY and CDR2 SMNVEV (reference sequence). The CDR3 sequence is CASSPQEGLEGYTF. The CDR3 nucleotides read TGTGCCAGCAGCCCCCAGGAGGGGTTGGAAGGCTACACCTTC.

The chain employs TRBV12-3 or TRBV12-4 and TRBJ2-5; the match to TRBD1 covers 9 bases. Trimming took 5 bases from V and 5 from J; bases not matched to a gene: 9. CDR3 length: 15 amino acids. In DNA form, the CDR3 reads TGTGCCAGCAGTGTCTCCGGGACAGGGCGGGAGACCCAGTACTTC. It codes for CASSVSGTGRETQYF.

The chain uses TRBV14 and TRBJ2-1, with 9 bases lining up with TRBD2. The J segment lost 10 bases and the V segment lost 3 bases, leaving 4 bases of the junction unmatched. This CDR3 has 13 amino acids. Germline values: CDR1 SGHDN, CDR2 FVKESK. CDR3: CASSQNLAGEQFF. CDR3 bases: TGTGCCAGCAGCCAGAACCTAGCGGGAGAGCAGTTCTTC.

This clonotype came up once. This chain links TRBV3-1 with TRBJ2-7; D remains unclear. The germline V and J ends were trimmed by 0 bases and 0 bases, with 12 bases remaining between them. CDR3 length equals 16 residues. Germline CDR1 is LGHDT and CDR2 is YNNKEL (reference sequence). Written as DNA, the CDR3 is TGTGCCAGCAGCCAAGATACTGCGGCATCCTCCTACGAGCAGTACTTC. Amino acid sequence: CASSQDTAASSYEQYF.

This clonotype was observed many times. The rearrangement links TRBV12-3 or TRBV12-4 to TRBJ2-7; D not resolved. This CDR3 has 17 residues. Trimming left V 8 bases short and J 6 bases short, with 29 bases between. The CDR3, as DNA: TGTGCCAGCGGCTCCTCCCTTTTGACTCGGACCCTAGGCGAGCAGTACTTC. This sequence encodes CASGSSLLTRTLGEQYF.

This clonotype has a handful of counts. The rearrangement joins TRBV11-2 to TRBJ2-1, with TRBD1 matching 7 bases. Trimming cost V 3 bases and J 0 bases; bases outside gene matches: 11. Germline values: CDR1 SGHAT, CDR2 FQNNGV. The CDR3 has 18 amino acids. The CDR3 DNA sequence: TGTGCCAGCAGCTTCAGACCTGGTGCAGGGGGCTCCTACAATGAGCAGTTCTTC. It codes for CASSFRPGAGGSYNEQFF.

The chain links TRBV6-2 or TRBV6-3 to TRBJ2-7, with D unresolved. V dropped 3 bases and J dropped 0 bases, with 9 bases sitting between them. The CDR3 has 14 residues. Looked up from germline, CDR1 is MNHEY and CDR2 is SVGEGT. This CDR3 is CASSYGQPSYEQYF. CDR3 DNA sequence: TGTGCCAGCAGTTATGGGCAGCCCTCCTACGAGCAGTACTTC.

The V and J genes are TRBV27 and TRBJ1-5, with 9 nucleotides matching TRBD1. Germline V gene data show CDR1 as MNHEY and CDR2 as SMNVEV (reference sequence). The CDR3 length is 15 residues. V lost 8 bases to trimming and J lost 6 bases; unmatched junction nucleotides: 11. CDR3 nucleotide sequence: TGTGCCAGCGGAGCAGGGACAGGGATTGGTCAGCCCCAGCATTTT. It specifies CASGAGTGIGQPQHF.

The J gene is TRBJ1-1, the V gene TRBV18; D remains unclear. The germline gives CDR1 KGHSH, CDR2 LQKENI. V lost 0 bases and J 7 bases, leaving 9 bases between the germline ends. The CDR3 extends over 13 amino acids. The CDR3 loop is CASSPPWTDEAFF. In DNA form, the CDR3 reads TGTGCCAGCTCACCACCGTGGACGGATGAAGCTTTCTTT.

CDR3 DNA sequence: TGTGCTAGTGGGCGGACTAGCGGGAGAAGTTACGAGCAGTACTTC. This sequence encodes CASGRTSGRSYEQYF. The chain employs TRBV12-5 and TRBJ2-7; TRBD2 aligns across 13 bases. The CDR3 loop spans 15 amino acids. Germline lookup yields CDR1 LGHNT and CDR2 FRNRAP. V was pared by 6 bases and J by 4 bases, with 6 bases of the junction left unmatched. The variable domain in full, completed from reference TRBV12-5 and TRBJ2-7, reads DARVTQTPRHKVTEMGQEVTMRCQPILGHNTVFWYRQTMMQGLELLAYFRNRAPLDDSGMPKDRFSAEMPDATLATLKIQPSEPRDSAVYFCASGRTSGRSYEQYFGPGTRLTVT.

CDR3 sequence (DNA): TGTGCCAGCAGTTTCGAGGGGGGGTACACAGATACGCAGTATTTT. This sequence encodes CASSFEGGYTDTQYF. This rearrangement joins TRBV12-3 or TRBV12-4 to TRBJ2-3; D may be TRBD2 (7 bases). The CDR3 runs to 15 residues. The germline V and J ends were trimmed by 3 bases and 2 bases, with 12 bases remaining between them.

The chain recombines TRBV5-1 with TRBJ2-7; the D is unclear. Trimming took off 0 bases at V and 0 bases at J, with 10 bases between the two ends. The CDR3 length is 15 residues. Germline loops: CDR1 SGHRS, CDR2 YFSETQ. The CDR3 loop is CASSLASGNSYEQYF. For the CDR3, the DNA is TGCGCCAGCAGCTTGGCCTCTGGGAACTCCTACGAGCAGTACTTC. Looking up the rest from reference TRBV5-1 and TRBJ2-7 gives the full variable domain: KAGVTQTPRYLIKTRGQQVTLSCSPISGHRSVSWYQQTPGQGLQFLFEYFSETQRNKGNFPGRFSGRQFSNSRSEMNVSTLELGDSALYLCASSLASGNSYEQYFGPGTRLTVT.

This clonotype was detected a few times. The chain combines TRBV6-5 with TRBJ1-1; 8 bases are a match to TRBD1. The CDR3 runs to 13 residues. Germline loops: CDR1 MNHEY, CDR2 SVGAGI. Losses at the gene ends were 5 bases for V and 5 bases for J; bases not matched to a gene: 4. The CDR3 region is CASSIRDRTEAFF. CDR3 sequence (DNA): TGTGCCAGCAGTATCCGGGACAGGACTGAAGCTTTCTTT.